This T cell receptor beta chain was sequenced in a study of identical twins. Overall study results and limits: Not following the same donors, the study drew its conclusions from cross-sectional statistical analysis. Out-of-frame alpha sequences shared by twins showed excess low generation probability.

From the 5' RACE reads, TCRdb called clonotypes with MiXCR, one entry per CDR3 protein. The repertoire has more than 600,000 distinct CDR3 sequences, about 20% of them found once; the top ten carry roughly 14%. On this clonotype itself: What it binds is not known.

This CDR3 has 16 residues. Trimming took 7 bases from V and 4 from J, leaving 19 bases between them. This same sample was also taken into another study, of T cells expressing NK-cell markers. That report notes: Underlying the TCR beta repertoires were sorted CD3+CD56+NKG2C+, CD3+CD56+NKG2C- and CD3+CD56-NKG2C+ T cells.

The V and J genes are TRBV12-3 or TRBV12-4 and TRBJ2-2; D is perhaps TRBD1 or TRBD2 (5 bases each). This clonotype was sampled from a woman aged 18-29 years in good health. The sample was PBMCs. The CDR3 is CASIPWGSEGTGELFF. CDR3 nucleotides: TGTGCCAGCATTCCTTGGGGCAGCGAGGGCACCGGGGAGCTGTTTTTT.